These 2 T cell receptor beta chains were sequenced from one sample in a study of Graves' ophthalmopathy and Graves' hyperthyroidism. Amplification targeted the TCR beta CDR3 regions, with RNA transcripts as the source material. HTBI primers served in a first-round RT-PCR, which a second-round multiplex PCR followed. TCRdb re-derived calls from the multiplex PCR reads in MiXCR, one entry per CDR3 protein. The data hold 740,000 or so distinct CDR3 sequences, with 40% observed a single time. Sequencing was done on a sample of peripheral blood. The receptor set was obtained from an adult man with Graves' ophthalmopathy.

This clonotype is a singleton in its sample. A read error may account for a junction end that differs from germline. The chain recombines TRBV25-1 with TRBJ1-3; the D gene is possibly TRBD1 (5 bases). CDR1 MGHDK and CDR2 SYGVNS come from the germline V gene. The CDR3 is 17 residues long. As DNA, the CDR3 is TGTGCCAGCAGTGAATACCCCCCTTCAGGGCGTCTAAACACCATGTATTTT. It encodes CASSEYPPSGRLNTMYF.

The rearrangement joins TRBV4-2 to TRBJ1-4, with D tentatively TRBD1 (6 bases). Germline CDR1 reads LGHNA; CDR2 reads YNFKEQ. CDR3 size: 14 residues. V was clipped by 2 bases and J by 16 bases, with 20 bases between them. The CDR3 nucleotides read TGTGCCAGCAGCCAAACTCAGGGGTCATCCAAGGGGTTTTTT. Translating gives CASSQTQGSSKGFF.